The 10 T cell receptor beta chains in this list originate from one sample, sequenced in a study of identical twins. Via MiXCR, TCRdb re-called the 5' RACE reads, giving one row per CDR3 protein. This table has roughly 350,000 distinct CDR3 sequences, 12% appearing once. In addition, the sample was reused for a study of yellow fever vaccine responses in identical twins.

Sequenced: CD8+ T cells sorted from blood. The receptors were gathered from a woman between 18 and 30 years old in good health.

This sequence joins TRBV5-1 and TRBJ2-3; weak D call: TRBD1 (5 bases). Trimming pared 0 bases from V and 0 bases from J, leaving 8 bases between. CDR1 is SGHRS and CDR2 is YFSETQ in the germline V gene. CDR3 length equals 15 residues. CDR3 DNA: TGCGCCAGCAGCTTGGTCGACAGAAGCACAGATACGCAGTATTTT. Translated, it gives CASSLVDRSTDTQYF. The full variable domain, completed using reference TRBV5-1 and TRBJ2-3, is KAGVTQTPRYLIKTRGQQVTLSCSPISGHRSVSWYQQTPGQGLQFLFEYFSETQRNKGNFPGRFSGRQFSNSRSEMNVSTLELGDSALYLCASSLVDRSTDTQYFGPGTRLTVL.

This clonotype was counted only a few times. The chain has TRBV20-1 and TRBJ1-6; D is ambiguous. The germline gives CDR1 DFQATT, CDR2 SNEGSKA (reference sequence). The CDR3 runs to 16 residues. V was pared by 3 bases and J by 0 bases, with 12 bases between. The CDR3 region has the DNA TGCAGTGCTAGTAATCAGCCAAGCTCCTATAATTCACCCCTCCACTTT. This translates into CSASNQPSSYNSPLHF.

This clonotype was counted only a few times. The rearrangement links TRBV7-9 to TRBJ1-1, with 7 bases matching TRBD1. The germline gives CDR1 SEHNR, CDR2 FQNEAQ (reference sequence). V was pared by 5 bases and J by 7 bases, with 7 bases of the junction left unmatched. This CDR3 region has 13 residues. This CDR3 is CASSGDRGVEAFF. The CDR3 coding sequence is TGTGCCAGCAGCGGGGACAGAGGGGTTGAAGCTTTCTTT.

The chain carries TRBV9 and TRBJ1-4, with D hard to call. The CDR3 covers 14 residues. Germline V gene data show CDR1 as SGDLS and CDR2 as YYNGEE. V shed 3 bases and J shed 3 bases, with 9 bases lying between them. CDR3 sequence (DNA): TGTGCCAGCAGCGACGGAAGCCCTAATGAAAAACTGTTTTTT. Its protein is CASSDGSPNEKLFF. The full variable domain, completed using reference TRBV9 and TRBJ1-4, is DSGVTQTPKHLITATGQRVTLRCSPRSGDLSVYWYQQSLDQGLQFLIQYYNGEERAKGNILERFSAQQFPDLHSELNLSSLELGDSALYFCASSDGSPNEKLFFGSGTQLSVL.

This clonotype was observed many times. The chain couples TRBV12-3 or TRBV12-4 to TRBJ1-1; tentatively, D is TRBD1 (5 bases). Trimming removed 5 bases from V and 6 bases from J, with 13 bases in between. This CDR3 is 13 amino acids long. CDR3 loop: CASSGDRGAEAFF. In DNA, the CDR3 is TGTGCCAGCAGTGGGGACCGCGGCGCTGAAGCTTTCTTT.

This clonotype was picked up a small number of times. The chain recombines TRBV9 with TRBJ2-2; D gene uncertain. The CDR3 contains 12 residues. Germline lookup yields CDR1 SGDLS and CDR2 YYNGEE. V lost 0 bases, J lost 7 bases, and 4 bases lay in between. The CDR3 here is CASSVAGGELFF. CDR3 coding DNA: TGTGCCAGCAGCGTAGCAGGCGGGGAGCTGTTTTTT.

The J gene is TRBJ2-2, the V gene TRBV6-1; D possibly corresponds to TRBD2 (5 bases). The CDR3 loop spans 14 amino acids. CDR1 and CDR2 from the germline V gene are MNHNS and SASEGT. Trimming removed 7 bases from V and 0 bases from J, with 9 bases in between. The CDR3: CASTRGPNTGELFF. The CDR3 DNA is TGTGCCAGCACCCGCGGGCCGAACACCGGGGAGCTGTTTTTT.

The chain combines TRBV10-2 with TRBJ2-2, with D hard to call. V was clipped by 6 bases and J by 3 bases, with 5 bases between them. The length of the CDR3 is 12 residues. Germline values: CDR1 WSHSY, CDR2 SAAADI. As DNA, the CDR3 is TGCGCCAGCAGCCAGTACACCGGGGAGCTGTTTTTT. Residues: CASSQYTGELFF.

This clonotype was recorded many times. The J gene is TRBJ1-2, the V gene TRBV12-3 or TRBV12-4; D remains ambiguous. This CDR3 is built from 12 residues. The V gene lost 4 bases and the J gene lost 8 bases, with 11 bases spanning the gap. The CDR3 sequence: CASSSRWWGYTF. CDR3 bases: TGTGCCAGCAGTTCAAGGTGGTGGGGCTACACCTTC.

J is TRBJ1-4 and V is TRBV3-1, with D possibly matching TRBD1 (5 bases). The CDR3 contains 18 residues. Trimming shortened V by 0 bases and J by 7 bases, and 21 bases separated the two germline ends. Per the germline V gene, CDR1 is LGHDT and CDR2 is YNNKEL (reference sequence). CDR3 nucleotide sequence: TGTGCCAGCAGCCAAGATTTGGGGGAATTATCGAGGGGTGAAAAACTGTTTTTT. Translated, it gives CASSQDLGELSRGEKLFF.